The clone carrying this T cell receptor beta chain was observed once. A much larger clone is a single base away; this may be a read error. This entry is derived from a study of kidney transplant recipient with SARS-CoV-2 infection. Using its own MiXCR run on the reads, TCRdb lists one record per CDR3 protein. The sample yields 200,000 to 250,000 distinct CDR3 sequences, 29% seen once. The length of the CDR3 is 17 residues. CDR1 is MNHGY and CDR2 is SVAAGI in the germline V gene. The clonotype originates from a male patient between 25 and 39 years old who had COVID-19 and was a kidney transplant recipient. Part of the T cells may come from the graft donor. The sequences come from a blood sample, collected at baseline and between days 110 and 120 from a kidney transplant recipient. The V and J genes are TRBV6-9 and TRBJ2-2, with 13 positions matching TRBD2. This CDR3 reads CASSFPRTSGGTGGLFF. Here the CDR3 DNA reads TGTGCCAGCAGTTTCCCCCGGACTAGCGGGGGCACCGGGGGGCTGTTTTTT.